Listed here are 12 T cell receptor beta chains from one sample, sequenced in a study of blood T cell repertoires in COVID-19. Produced via immunoSEQ multiplex PCR; TCRdb's table is partial and in-frame only. The data show about 300,000 clones, around 90% seen once. Specimen: peripheral blood. The receptors here all came from a man between 18 and 35 years old with active or convalescent COVID-19.

The chain employs TRBV24-1 and TRBJ2-1, with D perhaps TRBD1 (6 bases). In germline, CDR1 is KGHDR, CDR2 SFDVKD. Trimming removed 5 bases from V and 10 bases from J, with 11 bases in between. CDR3 length: 12 residues. The CDR3 region is CATSGFGQEQFF. The CDR3 DNA reads TGTGCCACCAGTGGGTTCGGACAGGAGCAGTTCTTC.

The chain employs TRBV10-1 and TRBJ2-3; 8 nucleotides match TRBD2. CDR3 length equals 15 residues. J was trimmed by 2 bases and V by 2 bases; bases with no gene match: 3. The V gene's germline CDR1 is WNHNN and CDR2 SYGVQD (reference sequence). In DNA, the CDR3 is TGCGCCAGCAGTGAGGGTAGCGGGGCCACAGATACGCAGTATTTT. Protein product: CASSEGSGATDTQYF.

V usage is TRBV5-6 and J usage is TRBJ2-7, with 8 bases fitting TRBD2. J gave up 4 bases and V 2 bases, and 5 bases lay outside the gene matches. CDR1 is SGHDT and CDR2 is YYEEEE in the germline V gene. The CDR3 runs 14 residues. In DNA, the CDR3 is TGTGCCAGCAGCTTCGGGAGGGGAAGGTACGAGCAGTACTTC. Residues: CASSFGRGRYEQYF. Drawing the rest from reference TRBV5-6 and TRBJ2-7, the complete variable domain is DAGVTQSPTHLIKTRGQQVTLRCSPKSGHDTVSWYQQALGQGPQFIFQYYEEEERQRGNFPDRFSGHQFPNYSSELNVNALLLGDSALYLCASSFGRGRYEQYFGPGTRLTVT.

This clone was counted a few times. The rearrangement joins TRBV27 to TRBJ1-2; 7 bases match TRBD1. The length of the CDR3 is 15 residues. With V trimmed by 5 bases and J by 8 bases, 14 bases remained unmatched. Germline V gene data show CDR1 as MNHEY and CDR2 as SMNVEV (reference sequence). CDR3 in amino acids: CASSNTPDRVGGYTF. For the CDR3, the DNA is TGTGCCAGCAGTAACACCCCCGACAGGGTTGGCGGCTACACCTTC.

The chain combines TRBV3-1 (or the pseudogene TRBV3-2) with TRBJ2-7; weak D call: TRBD1 (6 bases). Looked up from germline, CDR1 is LGHDT and CDR2 is YNNKEL (reference sequence). Trimming took 4 bases from V and 5 from J, leaving 18 bases between them. The CDR3 has 15 amino acids. The CDR3 nucleotides read TGTGCCAGCAGCCTCGGGACATCAGCCCCCCACGAGCAGTACTTC. This gives the protein CASSLGTSAPHEQYF.

The chain is built from TRBV3-1 (or the pseudogene TRBV3-2) and TRBJ1-1; 8 bases map to TRBD1. After removal of 10 bases from V and 0 bases from J, the junction contained 4 bases not matched to a gene. This CDR3 has 13 residues. The germline gives CDR1 LGHDT, CDR2 YNNKEL (reference sequence). Here the CDR3 reads CATQGALNTEAFF. For the CDR3, the DNA is TGTGCCACTCAGGGGGCTCTGAACACTGAAGCTTTCTTT.

The rearrangement uses TRBV15 and TRBJ1-5, with a weak D call TRBD1 (5 bases). CDR3 length: 15 amino acids. In germline, CDR1 is LNHNV, CDR2 YYDKDF (reference sequence). V lost 3 bases and J lost 2, with 11 bases in between. This chain's CDR3 is CATSRGTMGNQPQHF. For the CDR3, the DNA is TGTGCCACCAGCAGGGGGACTATGGGCAATCAGCCCCAGCATTTT.

The chain is built from TRBV7-2 and TRBJ2-3, with D perhaps matching TRBD2 (5 bases). Trimming left V 0 bases short and J 0 bases short, with 10 bases between. This CDR3 is built from 16 residues. Germline values: CDR1 SGHTA, CDR2 FQGNSA. Here the CDR3 DNA reads TGTGCCAGCAGCTTAGCGGAGGCTAGAAGCACAGATACGCAGTATTTT. Translated: CASSLAEARSTDTQYF. The full variable domain, in which reference TRBV7-2 and TRBJ2-3 provide the parts outside the CDR3, is GAGVSQSPSNKVTEKGKDVELRCDPISGHTALYWYRQSLGQGLEFLIYFQGNSAPDKSGLPSDRFSAERTGGSVSTLTIQRTQQEDSAVYLCASSLAEARSTDTQYFGPGTRLTVL.

J is TRBJ1-2 and V is TRBV5-6; tentative D call: TRBD1 (6 bases). Between the trimmed V and J ends, which lost 0 bases and 8 bases, there was a span of 17 bases. The V gene's germline CDR1 is SGHDT and CDR2 YYEEEE. CDR3 size: 15 residues. The CDR3 loop reads CASSLESTGLRGYTF. The DNA for the CDR3 is TGTGCCAGCAGCTTGGAATCTACAGGGCTTAGAGGCTACACCTTC.

The CDR3 here is CASAQGSSGISYEQYF. DNA of the CDR3: TGTGCCAGCGCCCAGGGGAGTAGCGGGATTTCCTACGAGCAGTACTTC. The V gene is TRBV27, the J gene TRBJ2-7, with TRBD2 identical over 8 bases. CDR1 and CDR2 (germline): MNHEY, SMNVEV (reference sequence). V dropped 8 bases and J dropped 1; count of bases not matched to a gene: 13. This CDR3 has 16 amino acids.

The chain is built from TRBV2 and TRBJ2-3; no clear D. Germline V gene sequence: CDR1 SNHLY, CDR2 FYNNEI. The CDR3 has 14 amino acids. V lost 7 bases and J lost 2, with 13 bases in between. CDR3 sequence (DNA): TGTGCCAGCACCCCCCCAGTTGACACAGATACGCAGTATTTT. Its translation is CASTPPVDTDTQYF.

The chain links TRBV21-1 to TRBJ1-6. TRBV21-1 is a known pseudogene. CDR3 length: 15 amino acids. CDR3: CASCRRGQYNSPLHF. The DNA of the CDR3 is TGTGCCAGCTGCCGGAGGGGCCAGTATAATTCACCCCTCCACTTT.